The table lists the clone carrying this T cell receptor (beta chain) with a count of one. The antigen is not known. This sample was taken from a study of shared clonotypes between healthy human individuals. On the study more broadly: Researchers drew samples from two women and a few men aged 18 to 49.

Whole-study results and caveats: Sequencing depth was predicted to influence how clonotypes are shared among donors. Researchers sampled only blood; tissue repertoires likely differ.

Splitting of each subset's genomic DNA was done evenly across several immunoSEQ plates. Using immunoSEQ multiplex PCR, the repertoire was profiled, and TCRdb retains in-frame clones only, with some absent. The sample consists of hundreds of thousands of clones, around 80% of them appearing once. The CDR3 runs to 19 residues. V trimming: 1 base; J trimming: 8 bases; junction bases outside the gene matches: 14. Germline CDR1 is MDHEN and CDR2 is SYDVKM. Sequenced sample: PBMCs. The chain combines TRBV28 with TRBJ1-4, with TRBD1 matching 12 bases. The TCR originated in a woman aged 40 to 50 in good health. Some clones in this sample may be carry-over from other donors' samples. The CDR3 region is CASSLLFGDRGRGREKLFF. CDR3 DNA sequence: TGTGCCAGCAGTTTATTATTCGGGGACAGGGGGCGCGGGCGGGAAAAACTGTTTTTT.